This T cell receptor beta chain stems from a study of breast tumors, draining lymph nodes, adjacent tissues. CDR3 size: 14 residues. Whole-study results and caveats: Findings are consistent with lymph node origin and intratumoral expansion of most tumor T cells.

Turning to this clonotype: Its cognate antigen is unknown. The junction departs from the called germline gene at one end, perhaps through a read error.

One entry per CDR3 protein, called by TCRdb with MiXCR from the multiplex PCR reads. The repertoire has approximately 52,000 distinct CDR3 sequences, about 40% of them found once; the top ten carry 10% to 13%. The receptor's source is a female donor with breast cancer. Some clones in this sample may be carry-over from other donors' samples. This chain joins TRBV12-3 or TRBV12-4 and TRBJ2-1; maybe TRBD2 (6 bases). Material: breast tumor tissue. DNA for the CDR3: TGTGCCAGCAGCTTGACTGGCGGGATCGATGAGCGGTTCTTC. Protein: CASSLTGGIDERFF.